This TCR beta chain was sequenced during a study of blood T cells in healthy people across ages. Study outcomes and limitations: Strongly correlated with naive T cell percentage was TCR beta diversity. Donors of long life had a larger count of naive CD4+ cells and greater diversity than aged donors. Researchers said unsorted PBMCs prevented a conclusive naive versus antigen-experienced comparison.

Using a J-beta primer mix together with a sample-barcoded 5' primer, a second PCR was run for roughly 6 to 12 cycles. MiXCR, run by TCRdb on the 5' RACE reads, gives a single entry per CDR3 protein. The top ten hold about 3.6% of the sample, which has about 630,000 distinct CDR3 sequences, 21% seen once. In its sample, this clonotype was seen many times. Its antigen remains unknown. The V gene's germline CDR1 is SEHNR and CDR2 FQNEAQ (reference sequence). This CDR3 has 15 amino acids. V dropped 1 base and J dropped 2 bases, with 11 bases sitting between them. This receptor was taken from a man aged 70-80 years in good health. V and J are TRBV7-9 and TRBJ2-5; D is ambiguous. Specimen: blood. CDR3 loop: CASSLGATRQETQYF. Here the CDR3 DNA reads TGTGCCAGCAGCTTAGGTGCGACTCGTCAAGAGACCCAGTACTTC.